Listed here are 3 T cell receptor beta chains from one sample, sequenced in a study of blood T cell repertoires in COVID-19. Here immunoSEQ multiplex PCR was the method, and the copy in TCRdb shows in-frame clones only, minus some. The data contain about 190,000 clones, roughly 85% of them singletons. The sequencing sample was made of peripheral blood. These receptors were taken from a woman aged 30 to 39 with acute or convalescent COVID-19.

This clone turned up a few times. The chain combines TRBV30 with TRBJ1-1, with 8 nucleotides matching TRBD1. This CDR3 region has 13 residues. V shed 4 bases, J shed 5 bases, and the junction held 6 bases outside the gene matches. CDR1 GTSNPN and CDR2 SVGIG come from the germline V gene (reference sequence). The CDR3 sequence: CAWTRTGRTEAFF. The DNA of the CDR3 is TGTGCCTGGACCCGGACAGGGCGGACTGAAGCTTTCTTT.

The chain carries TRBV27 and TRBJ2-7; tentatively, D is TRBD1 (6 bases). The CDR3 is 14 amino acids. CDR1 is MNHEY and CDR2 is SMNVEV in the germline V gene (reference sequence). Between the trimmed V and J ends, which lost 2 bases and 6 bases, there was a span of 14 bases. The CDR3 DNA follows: TGTGCCAGCAGTTTAAACTTCGGGACACTCGAGCAGTACTTC. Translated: CASSLNFGTLEQYF.

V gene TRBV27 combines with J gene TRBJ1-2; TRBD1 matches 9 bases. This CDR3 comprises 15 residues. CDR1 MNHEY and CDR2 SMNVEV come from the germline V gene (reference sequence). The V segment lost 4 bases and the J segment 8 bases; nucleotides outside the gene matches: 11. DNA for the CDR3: TGTGCCAGCAGTTCCCAACAGGGGGCATTGCTCGGCTACACCTTC. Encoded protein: CASSSQQGALLGYTF.